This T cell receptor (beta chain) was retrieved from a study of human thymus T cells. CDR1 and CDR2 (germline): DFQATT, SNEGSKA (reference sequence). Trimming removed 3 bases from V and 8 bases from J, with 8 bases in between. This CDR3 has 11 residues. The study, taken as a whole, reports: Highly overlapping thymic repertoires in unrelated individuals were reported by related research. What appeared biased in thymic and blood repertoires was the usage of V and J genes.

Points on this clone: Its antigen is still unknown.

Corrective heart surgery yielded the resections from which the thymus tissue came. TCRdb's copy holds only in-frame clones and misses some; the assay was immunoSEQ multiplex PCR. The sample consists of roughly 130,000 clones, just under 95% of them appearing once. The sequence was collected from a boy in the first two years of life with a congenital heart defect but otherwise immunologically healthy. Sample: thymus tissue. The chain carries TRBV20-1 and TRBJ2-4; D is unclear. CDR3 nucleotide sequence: TGCAGTGCTAGTAGGGTAGACATTCAGTACTTC. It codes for CSASRVDIQYF.